Below are 8 T cell receptor beta chains sequenced from a single sample in a study of T cell changes during pregnancy in multiple sclerosis. Sequenced by immunoSEQ multiplex PCR; TCRdb stores in-frame clones only, minus some. The sample lists 45,000 to 60,000 clones; almost 95% were seen once. The sample in question was CD4+ T cells from peripheral blood mononuclear cells, obtained in the third trimester of pregnancy. The receptors here all came from a female donor with multiple sclerosis, enrolled in a pregnancy study.

The chain combines TRBV6-6 with TRBJ2-3, with D possibly being TRBD2 (7 bases). Trimming took 7 bases from V and 1 from J, leaving 18 bases between them. This CDR3 spans 16 amino acids. The germline V gene has CDR1 MNHNY and CDR2 SVGAGI (reference sequence). The CDR3 here is CASNGGLRGGTDTQYF. DNA for the CDR3: TGTGCCAGCAACGGGGGGCTGCGTGGTGGCACAGATACGCAGTATTTT.

V usage is TRBV7-9 and J usage is TRBJ2-5; 7 bases map to TRBD2. The CDR3 consists of 14 residues. Trimming cost V 3 bases and J 6 bases; bases outside gene matches: 7. Germline values: CDR1 SEHNR, CDR2 FQNEAQ (reference sequence). The DNA of the CDR3 is TGTGCCAGCAGCTTGGGGGGGGGTATACAGACCCAGTACTTC. It codes for CASSLGGGIQTQYF.

A single count supports this clone. This chain uses TRBV19 with TRBJ1-2, with D unclear. V lost 0 bases, J lost 2 bases, and 10 bases lay in between. CDR3 length: 15 amino acids. The germline CDR1 and CDR2 sequences are LNHDA and SQIVND (reference sequence). The CDR3, as DNA: TGTGCCAGTAGTATAGATCTTGGCCAGAACTATGGCTACACCTTC. Translation: CASSIDLGQNYGYTF.

The genes are TRBV7-9 and TRBJ2-1; no reliable D call. V lost 5 bases and J 0 bases, leaving 17 bases between the germline ends. The CDR3 sequence is 17 residues long. Germline V gene data show CDR1 as SEHNR and CDR2 as FQNEAQ (reference sequence). CDR3 bases: TGTGCCAGCAGCCGACCTATAGCTGTAAGCTCCTACAATGAGCAGTTCTTC. It yields the protein CASSRPIAVSSYNEQFF.

The sample holds a few counts of this clone. The DNA of the CDR3 is TGTGCCAGCAGTTTCACCGGGACAGTCCTCTATGGCTACACCTTC. It translates to CASSFTGTVLYGYTF. The chain carries TRBV6-5 and TRBJ1-2, with 7 positions matching TRBD1. The CDR3 has 15 residues. Germline V gene data show CDR1 as MNHEY and CDR2 as SVGAGI. V lost 4 bases to trimming and J lost 4 bases; unmatched junction nucleotides: 9.

Comments on this clone: Other DNA sequences in this sample translate to the same CDR3. The chain is built from TRBV5-1 and TRBJ2-2, with 7 bases that match TRBD1. There are 13 residues in the CDR3. Germline V gives CDR1 SGHRS, CDR2 YFSETQ. V lost 6 bases, J lost 6 bases, and 5 bases stayed unmatched. The CDR3 region is CASTGQGAGELFF. Written as DNA, the CDR3 is TGCGCCAGCACCGGGCAGGGGGCCGGGGAGCTGTTTTTT.

This chain links TRBV25-1 with TRBJ2-7; 7 bases match TRBD2. The V and J ends lost 7 bases and 6 bases, in that order; junction bases with no gene match: 9. This CDR3 has 13 residues. Per the germline V gene, CDR1 is MGHDK and CDR2 is SYGVNS. As DNA, the CDR3 is TGTGCCAGCATACCGAACGGGGGGAGCGAGCAGTACTTC. It translates to CASIPNGGSEQYF.

The J gene is TRBJ2-7, the V gene TRBV19, with 9 bases that match TRBD2. After removal of 3 bases from V and 4 bases from J, the junction contained 7 bases not matched to a gene. Germline V gene data show CDR1 as LNHDA and CDR2 as SQIVND (reference sequence). The CDR3 covers 15 residues. DNA for the CDR3: TGTGCCAGTAGTATGGTTGCTAGCGGGAAGTACGAGCAGTACTTC. It is translated as CASSMVASGKYEQYF.